The 11 T cell receptor beta chains below come from one sample, sequenced in a study of cytomegalovirus exposure and HLA in healthy donors (dated by TCRdb to between 2016 and 2019). The method was the immunoSEQ multiplex PCR assay. The multiplex PCR relied on a mix of 60 forward primers for TCR Vbeta segments and 13 reverse primers for TCR Jbeta segments. TCRdb provides this immuneACCESS table in a form limited to in-frame rearrangements. Some clones are lacking; in checked studies, under half of them reflect an unresolved V gene, and why the rest are absent is not known. In all, the sample holds about 150,000 clones, and 75% to 90% of those were seen once. Approximately 2.9% of the sample goes to the ten largest clones. What was sequenced was PBMCs. These receptors came from a woman aged 30 to 39 in good health and CMV-seronegative.

The CDR3 loop is CASTPGGLYEQYF. The DNA of the CDR3 is TGTGCCAGCACCCCCGGGGGATTATACGAGCAGTACTTC. The V and J genes are TRBV6-1 and TRBJ2-7; weak D call: TRBD2 (6 bases). Trimming stripped 7 bases from V and 4 bases from J, with 14 bases between. The CDR3 consists of 13 residues. Per the germline V gene, CDR1 is MNHNS and CDR2 is SASEGT.

The CDR3 DNA sequence: TGTGCCAGCAGCTTAGACGACAGGAGAAATGAAAAACTGTTTTTT. Translated: CASSLDDRRNEKLFF. The gene calls are TRBV11-2 and TRBJ1-4; maybe TRBD1 (6 bases). This CDR3 has 15 amino acids. Trimming stripped 0 bases from V and 5 bases from J, with 10 bases between. Germline V lookup: CDR1 SGHAT, CDR2 FQNNGV. The full variable domain, with the rest looked up from reference TRBV11-2 and TRBJ1-4, is EAGVAQSPRYKIIEKRQSVAFWCNPISGHATLYWYQQILGQGPKLLIQFQNNGVVDDSQLPKDRFSAERLKGVDSTLKIQPAKLEDSAVYLCASSLDDRRNEKLFFGSGTQLSVL.

V and J are TRBV9 and TRBJ1-2, with D perhaps matching TRBD1 (6 bases). Trimming shortened V by 4 bases and J by 5 bases, and 15 bases separated the two germline ends. The CDR3 runs 14 residues. Germline CDR1 SGDLS, CDR2 YYNGEE. As DNA, the CDR3 is TGTGCCAGCAGCTTCATGGGGGGGGCGTATGGCTACACCTTC. Translated: CASSFMGGAYGYTF.

V is TRBV4-1 and J is TRBJ1-1; D may be TRBD1 (6 bases). The germline CDR1 and CDR2 sequences are MGHRA and YSYEKL. V dropped 1 base and J dropped 11 bases, with 20 bases sitting between them. The CDR3 runs 15 residues. CDR3 sequence: CASSQGRSGGLKAFF. The DNA for the CDR3 is TGCGCCAGCAGCCAAGGGAGGTCGGGGGGCTTGAAGGCTTTCTTT.

The gene calls are TRBV7-3 and TRBJ1-1; possible D gene TRBD1, 5 bases. The CDR3 covers 13 residues. Germline assignment: CDR1 SGHTA and CDR2 FQGTGA. The germline V and J ends were trimmed by 5 bases and 8 bases, with 15 bases remaining between them. The CDR3 protein is CASSPGRASEAFF. In nucleotides, the CDR3 is TGTGCCAGCAGCCCCGGCAGGGCCTCCGAAGCTTTCTTT.

The chain is built from TRBV25-1 and TRBJ2-1; D is possibly TRBD2 (5 bases). The germline gives CDR1 MGHDK, CDR2 SYGVNS. The CDR3 is made up of 13 amino acids. Trimming took 7 bases from V and 2 from J, leaving 9 bases between them. CDR3: CASIDGAYNEQFF. Written as DNA, the CDR3 is TGTGCCAGCATCGACGGGGCCTACAATGAGCAGTTCTTC.

The V and J genes are TRBV30 and TRBJ2-2, with TRBD2 matching over 10 bases. The CDR3 runs to 16 residues. Germline CDR1 and CDR2: GTSNPN and SVGIG (reference sequence). V lost 4 bases, J lost 6 bases, and 11 bases stayed unmatched. This CDR3 is CAWNSGVAGGSGELFF. The CDR3 coding sequence is TGTGCCTGGAATTCTGGGGTAGCGGGGGGATCCGGGGAGCTGTTTTTT.

This sequence joins TRBV13 and TRBJ2-7; 13 bases line up with TRBD2. Germline CDR1 reads PRHDT; CDR2 reads FYEKMQ (reference sequence). The CDR3 contains 15 residues. Losses at the gene ends were 5 bases for V and 4 bases for J; bases not matched to a gene: 5. CDR3 sequence (DNA): TGTGCCAGCAGCGAGGGACTAGCGGGAACGTACGAGCAGTACTTC. This gives the protein CASSEGLAGTYEQYF.

The chain uses TRBV15 and TRBJ2-5, with 8 bases aligning to TRBD1. V lost 1 base and J lost 5; bases outside the gene matches: 6. The CDR3 sequence is 15 residues long. Germline values: CDR1 LNHNV, CDR2 YYDKDF (reference sequence). The CDR3 DNA sequence: TGTGCCACCAGCAGAGTGTACAGGGGGTATGAGACCCAGTACTTC. Translating it yields CATSRVYRGYETQYF.

The V gene is TRBV5-1, the J gene TRBJ2-5; TRBD2 matches at 7 bases. CDR1 is SGHRS, CDR2 YFSETQ, per germline. The J segment lost 3 bases and the V segment lost 4 bases, leaving 9 bases of the junction unmatched. The CDR3 consists of 15 residues. The CDR3 sequence is CASSTGGGGKETQYF. The DNA of the CDR3 is TGCGCCAGCAGCACGGGGGGTGGGGGAAAAGAGACCCAGTACTTC.

This chain joins TRBV7-2 and TRBJ2-5; D possibly corresponds to TRBD1 (6 bases). V lost 4 bases and J lost 6, with 15 bases in between. Germline CDR1 is SGHTA and CDR2 is FQGNSA. The CDR3 is 14 residues long. The CDR3 here is CASSSNREIKTQYF. CDR3 in DNA: TGTGCCAGCAGCTCTAACAGGGAGATCAAGACCCAGTACTTC.